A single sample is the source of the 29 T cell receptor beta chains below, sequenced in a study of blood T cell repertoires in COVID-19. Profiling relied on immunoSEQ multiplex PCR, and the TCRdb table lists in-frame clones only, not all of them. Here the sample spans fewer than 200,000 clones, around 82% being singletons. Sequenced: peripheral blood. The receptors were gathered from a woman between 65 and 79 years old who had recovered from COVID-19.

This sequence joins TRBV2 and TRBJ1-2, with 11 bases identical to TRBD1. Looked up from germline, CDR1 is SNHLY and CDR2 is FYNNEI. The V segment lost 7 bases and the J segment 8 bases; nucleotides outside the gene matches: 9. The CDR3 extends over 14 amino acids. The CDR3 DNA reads TGTGCCAGCACCCAGGACAGGGGGCGAGGGGGCTACACCTTC. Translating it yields CASTQDRGRGGYTF.

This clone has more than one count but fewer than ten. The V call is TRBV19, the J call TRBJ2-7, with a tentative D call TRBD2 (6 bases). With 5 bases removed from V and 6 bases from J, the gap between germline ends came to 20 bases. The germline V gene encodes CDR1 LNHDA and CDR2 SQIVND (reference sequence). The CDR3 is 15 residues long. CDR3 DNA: TGTGCCAGTAGTTCGCGAGCGGGCACGCCGTCCGAGCAGTACTTC. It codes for CASSSRAGTPSEQYF.

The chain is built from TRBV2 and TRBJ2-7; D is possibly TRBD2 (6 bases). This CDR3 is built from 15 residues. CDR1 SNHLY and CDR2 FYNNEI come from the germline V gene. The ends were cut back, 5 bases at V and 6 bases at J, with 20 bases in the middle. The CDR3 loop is CASSHPGLSSREQYF. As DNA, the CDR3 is TGTGCCAGCAGTCATCCGGGACTCAGTTCACGCGAGCAGTACTTC.

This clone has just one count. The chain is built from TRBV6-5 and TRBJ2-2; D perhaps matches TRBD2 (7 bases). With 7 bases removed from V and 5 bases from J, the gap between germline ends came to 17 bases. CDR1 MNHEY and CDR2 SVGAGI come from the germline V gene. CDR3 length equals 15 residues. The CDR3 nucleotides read TGTGCCAGCACCCAGTGGGGGGGGCGTACCGGGGAGCTGTTTTTT. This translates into CASTQWGGRTGELFF.

CDR3 sequence: CASSSKGQGAETQYF. Here the CDR3 DNA reads TGTGCCAGCAGTTCCAAGGGACAGGGGGCCGAGACCCAGTACTTC. J is TRBJ2-5 and V is TRBV6-6; TRBD1 matches at 12 bases. The CDR3 has 15 residues. The J segment lost 5 bases and the V segment lost 4 bases, leaving 5 bases of the junction unmatched. The germline gives CDR1 MNHNY, CDR2 SVGAGI (reference sequence).

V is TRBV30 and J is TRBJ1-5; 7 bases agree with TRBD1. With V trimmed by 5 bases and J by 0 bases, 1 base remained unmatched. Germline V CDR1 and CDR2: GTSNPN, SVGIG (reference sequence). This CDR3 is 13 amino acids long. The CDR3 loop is CAWRTGSNQPQHF. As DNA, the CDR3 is TGTGCCTGGCGGACAGGTAGCAATCAGCCCCAGCATTTT.

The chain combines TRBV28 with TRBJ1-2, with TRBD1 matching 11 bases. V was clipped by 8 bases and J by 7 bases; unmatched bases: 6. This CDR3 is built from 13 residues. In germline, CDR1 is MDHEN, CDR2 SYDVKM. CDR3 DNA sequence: TGTGCCAGCGGAGGGACAGGGGGTTTTGGCTACACCTTC. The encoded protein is CASGGTGGFGYTF.

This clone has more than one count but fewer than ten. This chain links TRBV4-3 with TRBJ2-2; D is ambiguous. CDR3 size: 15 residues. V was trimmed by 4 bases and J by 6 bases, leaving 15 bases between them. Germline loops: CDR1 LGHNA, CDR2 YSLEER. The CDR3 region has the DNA TGCGCCAGCAGCCGCGGTGAGGCCGCATCCGGGGAGCTGTTTTTT. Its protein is CASSRGEAASGELFF.

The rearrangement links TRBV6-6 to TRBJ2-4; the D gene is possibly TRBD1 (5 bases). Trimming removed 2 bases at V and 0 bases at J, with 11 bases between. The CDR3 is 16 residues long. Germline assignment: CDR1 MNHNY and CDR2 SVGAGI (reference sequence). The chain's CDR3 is CASSYGAELAKNIQYF. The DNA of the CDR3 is TGTGCCAGCAGTTACGGGGCAGAACTAGCCAAAAACATTCAGTACTTC.

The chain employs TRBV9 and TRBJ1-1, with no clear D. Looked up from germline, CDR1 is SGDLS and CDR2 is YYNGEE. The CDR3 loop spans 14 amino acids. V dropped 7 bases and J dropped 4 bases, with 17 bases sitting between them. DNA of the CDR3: TGTGCCAGCTCGCCGGCGGTTTTCGGCACTGAAGCTTTCTTT. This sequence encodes CASSPAVFGTEAFF.

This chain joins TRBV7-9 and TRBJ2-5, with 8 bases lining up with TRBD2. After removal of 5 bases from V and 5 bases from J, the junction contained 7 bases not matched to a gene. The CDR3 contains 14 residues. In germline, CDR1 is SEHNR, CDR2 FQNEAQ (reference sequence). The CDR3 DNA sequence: TGTGCCAGCAGCACCGGGACTAGTCATGAGACCCAGTACTTC. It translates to CASSTGTSHETQYF.

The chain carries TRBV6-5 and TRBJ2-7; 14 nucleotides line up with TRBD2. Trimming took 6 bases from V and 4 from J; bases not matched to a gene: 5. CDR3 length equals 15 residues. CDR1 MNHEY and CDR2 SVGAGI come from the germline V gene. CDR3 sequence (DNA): TGTGCCAGCAGCGGGGGACTAGCGGGAGTGTACGAGCAGTACTTC. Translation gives CASSGGLAGVYEQYF.

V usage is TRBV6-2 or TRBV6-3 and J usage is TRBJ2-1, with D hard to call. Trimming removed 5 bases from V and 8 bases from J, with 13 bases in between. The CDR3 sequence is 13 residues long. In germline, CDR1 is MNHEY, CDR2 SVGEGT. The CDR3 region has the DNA TGTGCCAGCAGTCAGCGACGGTCGGATGAGCAGTTCTTC. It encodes CASSQRRSDEQFF.

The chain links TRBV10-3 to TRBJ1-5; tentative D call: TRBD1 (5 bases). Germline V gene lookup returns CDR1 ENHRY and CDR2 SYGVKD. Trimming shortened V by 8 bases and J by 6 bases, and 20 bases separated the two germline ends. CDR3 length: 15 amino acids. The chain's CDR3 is CAISNGGGRGQPQHF. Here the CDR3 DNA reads TGTGCCATCTCCAACGGCGGGGGACGCGGTCAGCCCCAGCATTTT.

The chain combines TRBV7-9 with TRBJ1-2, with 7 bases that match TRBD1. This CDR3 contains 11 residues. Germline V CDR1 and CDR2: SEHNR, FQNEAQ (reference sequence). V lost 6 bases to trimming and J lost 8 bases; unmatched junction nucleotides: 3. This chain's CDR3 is CASSRQGGYTF. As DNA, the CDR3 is TGTGCCAGCAGTCGACAGGGCGGCTACACCTTC.

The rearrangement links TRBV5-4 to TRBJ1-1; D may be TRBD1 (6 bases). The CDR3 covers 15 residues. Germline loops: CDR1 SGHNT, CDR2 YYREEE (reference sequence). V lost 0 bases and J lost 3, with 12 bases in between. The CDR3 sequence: CASSLGRGGDTEAFF. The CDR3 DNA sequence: TGTGCCAGCAGCTTGGGCAGGGGAGGGGACACTGAAGCTTTCTTT.

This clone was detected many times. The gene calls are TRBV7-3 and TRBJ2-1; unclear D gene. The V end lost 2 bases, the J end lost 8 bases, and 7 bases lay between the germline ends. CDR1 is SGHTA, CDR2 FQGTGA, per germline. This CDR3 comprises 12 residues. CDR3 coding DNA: TGTGCCAGCAGCTTATTGGGCCATGAGCAGTTCTTC. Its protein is CASSLLGHEQFF. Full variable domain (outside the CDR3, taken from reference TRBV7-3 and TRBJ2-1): GAGVSQTPSNKVTEKGKYVELRCDPISGHTALYWYRQSLGQGPEFLIYFQGTGAADDSGLPNDRFFAVRPEGSVSTLKIQRTERGDSAVYLCASSLLGHEQFFGPGTRLTVL.

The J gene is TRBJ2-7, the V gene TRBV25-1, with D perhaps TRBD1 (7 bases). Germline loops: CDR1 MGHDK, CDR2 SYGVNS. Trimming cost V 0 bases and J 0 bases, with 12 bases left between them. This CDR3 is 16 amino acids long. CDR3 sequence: CASSEYRGTASYEQYF. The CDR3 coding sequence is TGTGCCAGCAGTGAATATCGGGGGACAGCCTCCTACGAGCAGTACTTC.

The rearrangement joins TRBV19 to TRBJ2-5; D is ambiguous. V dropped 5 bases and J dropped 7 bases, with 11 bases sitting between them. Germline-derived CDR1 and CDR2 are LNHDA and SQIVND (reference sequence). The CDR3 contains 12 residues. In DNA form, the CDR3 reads TGTGCCAGTAGTCCCCTGGTCGGGACCCAGTACTTC. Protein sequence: CASSPLVGTQYF.

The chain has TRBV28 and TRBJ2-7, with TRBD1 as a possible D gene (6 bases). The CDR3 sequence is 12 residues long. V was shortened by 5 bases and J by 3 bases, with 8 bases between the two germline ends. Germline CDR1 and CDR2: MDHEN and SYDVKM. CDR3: CASSQDSYEQYF. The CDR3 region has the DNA TGTGCCAGCAGTCAGGACAGCTACGAGCAGTACTTC. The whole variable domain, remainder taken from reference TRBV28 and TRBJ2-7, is DVKVTQSSRYLVKRTGEKVFLECVQDMDHENMFWYRQDPGLGLRLIYFSYDVKMKEKGDIPEGYSVSREKKERFSLILESASTNQTSMYLCASSQDSYEQYFGPGTRLTVT.

The DNA for the CDR3 is TGTGCCAGCAGCCTCAGCACGACTGGGGAGCTGTTTTTT. It is translated as CASSLSTTGELFF. J is TRBJ2-2 and V is TRBV5-4; D not certain. V lost 4 bases, J lost 8 bases, and 12 bases lay in between. The CDR3 totals 13 residues. Germline lookup yields CDR1 SGHNT and CDR2 YYREEE (reference sequence).

The CDR3 bases are TGCAGCGCGGGCTGGGGGCAGGGGTCTGGGGGCTACACCTTC. Residues: CSAGWGQGSGGYTF. The genes are TRBV29-1 and TRBJ1-2, with D possibly being TRBD1 (6 bases). CDR1 SQVTM and CDR2 ANQGSEA come from the germline V gene. CDR3 length: 14 amino acids. V lost 7 bases and J 8 bases, leaving 23 bases between the germline ends.

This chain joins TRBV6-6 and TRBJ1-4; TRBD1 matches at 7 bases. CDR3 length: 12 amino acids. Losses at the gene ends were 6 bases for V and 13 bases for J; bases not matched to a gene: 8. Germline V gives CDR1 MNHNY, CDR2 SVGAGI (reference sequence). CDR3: CASRPREGALFF. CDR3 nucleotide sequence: TGTGCCAGCAGACCAAGAGAGGGGGCACTGTTTTTT.

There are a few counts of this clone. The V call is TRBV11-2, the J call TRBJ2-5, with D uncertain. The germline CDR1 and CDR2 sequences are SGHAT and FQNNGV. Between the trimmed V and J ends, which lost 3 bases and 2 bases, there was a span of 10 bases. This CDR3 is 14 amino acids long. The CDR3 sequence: CASSFSIRQETQYF. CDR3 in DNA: TGTGCCAGCAGCTTTTCAATCCGGCAAGAGACCCAGTACTTC.

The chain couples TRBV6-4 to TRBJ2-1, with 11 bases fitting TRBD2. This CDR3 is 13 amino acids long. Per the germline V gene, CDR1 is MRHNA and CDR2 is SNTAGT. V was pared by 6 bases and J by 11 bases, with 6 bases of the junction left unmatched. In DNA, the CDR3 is TGTGCCAGCAGGCAAGGACTAGCGGGTAAGCAGTTCTTC. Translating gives CASRQGLAGKQFF.

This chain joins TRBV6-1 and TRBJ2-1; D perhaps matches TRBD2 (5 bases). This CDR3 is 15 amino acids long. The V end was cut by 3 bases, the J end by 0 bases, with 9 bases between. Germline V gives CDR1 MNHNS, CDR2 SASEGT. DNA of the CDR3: TGTGCCAGCAGTGACAGCGGAGCCTCCTACAATGAGCAGTTCTTC. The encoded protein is CASSDSGASYNEQFF.

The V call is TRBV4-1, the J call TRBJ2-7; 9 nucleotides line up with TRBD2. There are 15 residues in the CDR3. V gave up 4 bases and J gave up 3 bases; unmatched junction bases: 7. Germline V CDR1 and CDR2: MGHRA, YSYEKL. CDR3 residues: CASSPSRLAVYEQYF. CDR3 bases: TGCGCCAGCAGCCCCTCCAGACTAGCGGTCTACGAGCAGTACTTC.

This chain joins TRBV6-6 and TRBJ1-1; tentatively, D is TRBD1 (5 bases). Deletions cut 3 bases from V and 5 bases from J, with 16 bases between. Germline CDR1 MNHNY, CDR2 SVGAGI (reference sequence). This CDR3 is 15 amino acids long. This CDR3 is CASSYGGTRGTEAFF. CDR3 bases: TGTGCCAGCAGTTATGGGGGGACTCGGGGAACTGAAGCTTTCTTT.

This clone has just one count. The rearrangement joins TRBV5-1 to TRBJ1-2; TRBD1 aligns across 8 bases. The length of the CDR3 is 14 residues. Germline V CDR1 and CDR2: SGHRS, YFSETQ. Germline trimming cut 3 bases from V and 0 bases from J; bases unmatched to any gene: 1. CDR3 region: CASSWDRSNYGYTF. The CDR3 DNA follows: TGCGCCAGCAGCTGGGACAGGTCTAACTATGGCTACACCTTC.